Listed below are T cell receptor beta chains from one sample, sequenced in a study of T cells expressing NK-cell markers. TCRdb re-called the 5' RACE reads; every CDR3 protein appears as one record, without DNA. The sample includes some 450,000 distinct CDR3 sequences. Sequenced input: blood T cells: a sorted CD56 or NKG2C T cell subset, CD4+ or CD8+ T cells, or bulk PBMC T cells (not recorded which). The receptors were sampled from a woman aged 18-69 years in good health. Each CDR3 is given with its conserved first and last residue. The order of the fields is V gene, J gene, CDR3 protein.

TRBV5-4	TRBJ2-1	CASSPRGTGYNEQFF
TRBV29-1	TRBJ2-7	CSVGPGQGYEQYF
TRBV6-1	TRBJ2-5	CASSLGLAGGIGETQYF
TRBV6-1	TRBJ1-5	CASREGISNQPQHF
TRBV6-4	TRBJ2-3	CASSPTYRESTDTQYF
TRBV6-6	TRBJ2-1	CATFGNNEQFF
TRBV7-3	TRBJ2-1	CASSLSEGNEQFF
TRBV5-1	TRBJ2-7	CASRSHLEQYF
TRBV3-1	TRBJ2-3	CASSQEGAGGRTDTQYF
TRBV5-1	TRBJ2-2	CASSLLGLHTGELFF
TRBV10-3	TRBJ1-5	CAISEGSNQPQHF
TRBV6-2/TRBV6-3	TRBJ2-7	CAITRGTGPKEQYF
TRBV21-1	TRBJ2-4	CADSEGRGKPRDIQYF
TRBV4-1	TRBJ2-1	CASSQEGQGGSYNEQFF
TRBV7-9	TRBJ2-1	CASSLVPSGKSYNEQFF
TRBV18	TRBJ2-6	CASSTLVSSGANVLTF
TRBV4-3	TRBJ1-5	CASSQDRGYQPQHF
TRBV11-2	TRBJ2-1	CASSFPSRTSGRAVYNEQFF
TRBV20-1	TRBJ1-5	CSAEQGGRNQPQHF
TRBV29-1	TRBJ2-3	CSIPWLAGGPGTDTQYF
TRBV20-1	TRBJ2-1	CSARDSGLRSDEQFF
TRBV29-1	TRBJ2-1	CSVHLAYYNEQFF
TRBV7-9	TRBJ1-2	CASSLATPNYGYTF
TRBV4-2	TRBJ2-2	CASSQEPGGVVTGELFF
TRBV5-1	TRBJ2-2	CASSLGRAGSNTGELFF
TRBV18	TRBJ2-7	CASSRGQDWGEQYF
TRBV12-3/TRBV12-4	TRBJ2-5	CASSSRLGEEETQYF
TRBV7-3	TRBJ2-1	CASSLTAGGPPGANEQFF
TRBV2	TRBJ1-1	CASSDRGLGTEAFF
TRBV20-1	TRBJ1-1	CSARPPHLSTETFF
TRBV10-1	TRBJ2-5	CASRSGDQETQYF
TRBV10-3	TRBJ1-1	CAIRVNTEAFF
TRBV5-4	TRBJ2-5	CASSPQTSGKWETQYF
TRBV6-5	TRBJ1-4	CASSYSGSNEKLFF
TRBV3-1	TRBJ2-3	CASSQVLAGGLTDTQYF
TRBV20-1	TRBJ2-1	CSARVRTEAQYNEQFF
TRBV11-2	TRBJ2-1	CASSTPTSGSYNEQFF
TRBV6-5	TRBJ1-2	CASSYAQGTYGYTF
TRBV4-3	TRBJ2-3	CASSQLSADQLTNTQYF
TRBV25-1	TRBJ2-7	CASRSRPGGFSGTSGKNYEQYF
TRBV2	TRBJ1-1	CASSMTALNTEAFF
TRBV11-2	TRBJ1-5	CASSLYSEAEYSNQPQHF
TRBV20-1	TRBJ2-1	CSARSMRGGNEQFF
TRBV4-3	TRBJ2-3	CASSQDLGGATDTQYF
TRBV19	TRBJ2-7	CASSTISFYEQYF
TRBV20-1	TRBJ2-7	CSARDTSGPYEQYF
TRBV7-2	TRBJ2-5	CASSLAVTGSETQYF
TRBV7-9	TRBJ2-2	CASSSQTTGELFF